This T cell receptor beta chain was identified during a study of cytomegalovirus exposure and HLA in healthy donors. The PCR contained 60 Vbeta and 13 Jbeta primers. Assay: immunoSEQ multiplex PCR; the TCRdb copy retains only in-frame clones and omits some. This table has 160,000 or so clones, less than 90% appearing once. Germline values: CDR1 SEHNR, CDR2 FQNEAQ (reference sequence). V was trimmed by 2 bases and J by 6 bases, leaving 11 bases between them. This CDR3 spans 14 amino acids. The sequence was collected from a man aged 45 to 65 in good health and CMV-seropositive. The sequenced material came from PBMCs. The V and J genes are TRBV7-9 and TRBJ2-1, with a tentative D call TRBD2 (6 bases). The CDR3 is CASSLSTGVNEQFF. In nucleotides, the CDR3 is TGTGCCAGCAGCTTATCGACGGGAGTCAATGAGCAGTTCTTC. The full variable domain, with the rest looked up from reference TRBV7-9 and TRBJ2-1, is DTGVSQNPRHKITKRGQNVTFRCDPISEHNRLYWYRQTLGQGPEFLTYFQNEAQLEKSRLLSDRFSAERPKGSFSTLEIQRTEQGDSAMYLCASSLSTGVNEQFFGPGTRLTVL.